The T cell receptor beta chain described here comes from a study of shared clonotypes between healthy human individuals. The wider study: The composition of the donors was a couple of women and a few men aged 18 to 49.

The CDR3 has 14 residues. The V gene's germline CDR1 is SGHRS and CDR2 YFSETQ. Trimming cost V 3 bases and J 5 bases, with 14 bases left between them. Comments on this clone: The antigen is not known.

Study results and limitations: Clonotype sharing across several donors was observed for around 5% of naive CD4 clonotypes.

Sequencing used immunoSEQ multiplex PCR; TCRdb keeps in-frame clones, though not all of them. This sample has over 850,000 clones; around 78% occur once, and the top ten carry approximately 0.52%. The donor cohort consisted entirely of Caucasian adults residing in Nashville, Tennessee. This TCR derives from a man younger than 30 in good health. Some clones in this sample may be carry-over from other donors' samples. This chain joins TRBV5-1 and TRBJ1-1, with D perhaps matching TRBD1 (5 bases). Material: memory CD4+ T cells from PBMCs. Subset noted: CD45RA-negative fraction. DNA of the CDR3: TGCGCCAGCAGCTGGGGGTCTCCGGGAACTGAAGCTTTCTTT. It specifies CASSWGSPGTEAFF. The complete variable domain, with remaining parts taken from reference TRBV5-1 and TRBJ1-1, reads KAGVTQTPRYLIKTRGQQVTLSCSPISGHRSVSWYQQTPGQGLQFLFEYFSETQRNKGNFPGRFSGRQFSNSRSEMNVSTLELGDSALYLCASSWGSPGTEAFFGQGTRLTVV.